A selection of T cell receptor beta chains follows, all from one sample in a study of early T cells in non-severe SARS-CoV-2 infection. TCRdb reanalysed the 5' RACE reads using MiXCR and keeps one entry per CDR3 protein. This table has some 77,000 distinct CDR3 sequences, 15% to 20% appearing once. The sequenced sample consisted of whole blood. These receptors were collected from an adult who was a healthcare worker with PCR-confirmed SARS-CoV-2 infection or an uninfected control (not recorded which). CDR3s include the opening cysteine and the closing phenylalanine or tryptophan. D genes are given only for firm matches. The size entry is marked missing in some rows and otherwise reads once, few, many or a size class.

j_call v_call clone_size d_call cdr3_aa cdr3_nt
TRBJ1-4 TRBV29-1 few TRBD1 CSVDTGENEKLFF TGCAGCGTTGATACAGGGGAAAATGAAAAACTGTTTTTT
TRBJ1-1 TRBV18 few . CASHGDANTEAFF TGTGCCAGTCACGGCGACGCGAACACTGAAGCTTTCTTT
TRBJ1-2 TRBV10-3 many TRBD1 CAISQGATGYTF TGTGCCATCAGTCAGGGGGCGACCGGCTACACCTTC
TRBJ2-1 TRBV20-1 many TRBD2 CSARNPRLAGDRNEQFF TGCAGTGCTAGAAACCCCCGACTAGCGGGGGATAGGAATGAGCAGTTCTTC
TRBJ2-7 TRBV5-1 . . CASSLGRGPEQYF TGCGCCAGCAGCTTAGGCAGGGGACCCGAGCAGTACTTC
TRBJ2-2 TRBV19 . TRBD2 CASIGGALNTGELFF TGTGCCAGTATCGGGGGGGCCCTGAACACCGGGGAGCTGTTTTTT
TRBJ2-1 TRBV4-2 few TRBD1 CASSQGTGNSYNEQFF TGTGCCAGCAGCCAGGGGACAGGGAACTCCTACAATGAGCAGTTCTTC
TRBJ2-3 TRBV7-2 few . CASSSPPVNTQYF TGTGCCAGCAGCTCCCCCCCCGTGAATACGCAGTATTTT
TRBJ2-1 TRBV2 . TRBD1 CASSQTGTVSYNEQFF TGTGCCAGCAGCCAAACCGGGACAGTCTCCTACAATGAGCAGTTCTTC
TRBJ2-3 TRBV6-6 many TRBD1 CASSDLDRARTDTQYF TGTGCCAGCAGTGACTTGGACAGGGCGCGCACAGATACGCAGTATTTT
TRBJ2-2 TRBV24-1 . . CATSDSGTSTGELFF TGTGCCACCAGTGATTCGGGGACTTCTACCGGGGAGCTGTTTTTT
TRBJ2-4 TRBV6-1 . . CASTRDPAGAKNIQYF TGTGCCAGCACCCGGGACCCGGCGGGAGCCAAAAACATTCAGTACTTC
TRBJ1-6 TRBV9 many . CASSVGGFDSPLHF TGTGCCAGCAGCGTAGGGGGCTTTGATTCACCCCTCCACTTT
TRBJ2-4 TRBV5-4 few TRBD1 CASSPWTGTSKNIQYF TGTGCCAGCAGCCCCTGGACAGGGACTTCCAAAAACATTCAGTACTTC
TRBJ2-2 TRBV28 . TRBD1 CASSPARGLGGELFF TGTGCCAGCAGCCCCGCGAGGGGGCTCGGCGGGGAGCTGTTTTTT
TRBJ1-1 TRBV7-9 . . CDSSPREGRLNTEAFF TGTGACAGCAGCCCAAGGGAGGGGCGGCTGAACACTGAAGCTTTCTTT
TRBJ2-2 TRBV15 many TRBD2 CATSRDFIGTRSTGELFF TGTGCCACCAGCAGAGATTTCATTGGGACTAGATCCACCGGGGAGCTGTTTTTT
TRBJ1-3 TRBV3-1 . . CASSLASGNTIYF TGTGCCAGCAGCCTGGCGTCTGGAAACACCATATATTTT
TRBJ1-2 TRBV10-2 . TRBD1 CASSPDRPGGYGYTF TGCGCCAGCAGCCCAGATCGTCCAGGGGGGTATGGCTACACCTTC
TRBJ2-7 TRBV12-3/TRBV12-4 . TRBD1 CASRAQGAKIYEQYF TGTGCCAGCAGGGCCCAGGGGGCGAAGATCTACGAGCAGTACTTC
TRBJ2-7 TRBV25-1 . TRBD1 CASSESGTAYEQYF TGTGCCAGCAGTGAATCCGGGACAGCCTACGAGCAGTACTTC
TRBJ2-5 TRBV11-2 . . CASSFRGVAETQYF TGTGCCAGCAGCTTTCGGGGAGTAGCAGAGACCCAGTACTTC
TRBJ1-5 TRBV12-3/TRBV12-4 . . CASSPGQQGGTYSNQPQHF TGTGCCAGCAGTCCTGGCCAACAGGGTGGGACATATAGCAATCAGCCCCAGCATTTT
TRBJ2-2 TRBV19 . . CASSKFNMGPGELFF TGTGCCAGTAGCAAATTTAATATGGGGCCCGGGGAGCTGTTTTTT
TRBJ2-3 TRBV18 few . CASSPLGSPTSTDTQYF TGTGCCAGCTCACCACTGGGATCCCCCACTAGCACAGATACGCAGTATTTT
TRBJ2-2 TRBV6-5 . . CASSRDTGELFF TGTGCCAGCTCCAGGGACACCGGGGAGCTGTTTTTT
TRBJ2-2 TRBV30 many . CAGNTGELFF TGTGCCGGGAACACCGGGGAGCTGTTTTTT
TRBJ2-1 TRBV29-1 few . CSVVGLTNREQFF TGCAGCGTTGTCGGACTCACGAACCGTGAGCAGTTCTTC
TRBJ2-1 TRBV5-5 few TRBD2 CASSFVAGEISYNEQFF TGTGCCAGCAGCTTTGTAGCGGGAGAGATCTCCTACAATGAGCAGTTCTTC
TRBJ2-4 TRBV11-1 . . CASSLARTEIQYF TGTGCCAGCAGCTTAGCGCGTACGGAAATTCAGTACTTC
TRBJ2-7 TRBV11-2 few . CASSPPEVYEQYF TGTGCCAGCAGCCCGCCGGAAGTCTACGAGCAGTACTTC